The sequence of this T cell receptor (beta chain) was determined in a study of T-cell memory formation after mild COVID-19. This clonotype occurred a few times. The antigen is unknown. TCRdb analysed the 5' RACE reads with MiXCR anew, one entry per CDR3 protein. The table shows hundreds of thousands of distinct CDR3 sequences, with 25% to 30% occurring only once. Notes on the study in general: SARS-CoV-2 specificity was not confirmed for second-wave clones peaking on day 37. The study detected some responding clones in pre-infection memory, suggesting cross-reactive memory joined. Contracting CD4+ clones lay largely in CM and EM, with CD8+ ones residing in EMRA.

J lost 3 bases, V lost 6 bases, and 7 bases had no gene match. The V gene's germline CDR1 is SEHNR and CDR2 FQNEAQ (reference sequence). The CDR3 is 16 residues long. The sequencing input was PBMCs or a T cell subset sorted from them (not recorded which). The rearrangement joins TRBV7-9 to TRBJ2-3, with 12 bases matching TRBD2. The TCR comes from an adult woman who had mild COVID-19 (a few samples of this study predate the infection). Cell type and time point are not known. CDR3 sequence reads: CASRPILAGGTDTQYF. CDR3 in DNA: TGTGCCAGCAGACCAATTCTAGCGGGAGGGACAGATACGCAGTATTTT.